This TCR beta chain was sequenced in a study of T cells in Graves' hyperthyroidism and ophthalmopathy. Overall study results and limits: Blood also showed most of the thyroid clonotypes that were expanded above 0.001. Patients with ophthalmopathy were separated from those with stable hyperthyroidism by a 13 V-J model.

Graves' hyperthyroidism without ophthalmopathy progression within 18 months was termed stable. Diagnostic assessment was based on clinical symptoms, serum thyroxine and TRAb, thyroid ultrasound and orbital computed tomography. V shed 7 bases and J 5 bases; nucleotides not matched to a gene: 6. Germline V gene sequence: CDR1 KGHDR, CDR2 SFDVKD. The CDR3 totals 13 residues. Worth noting for this clonotype: The target antigen is unknown.

TCR beta CDR3 regions were amplified from RNA. Researchers ran a first-round RT-PCR on the TCR CDR3 using the HTBI primer set. Each CDR3 protein is one row after TCRdb ran MiXCR on the multiplex PCR reads. Counted here are a few hundred thousand distinct CDR3 sequences, more than 45% occurring once; the ten biggest clones make up roughly 8.2%. Input material: peripheral blood or thyroid tissue (not recorded which). The sequence was obtained from a woman between 18 and 29 years old with Graves' hyperthyroidism. The chain uses TRBV24-1 and TRBJ2-5; 7 nucleotides line up with TRBD1. CDR3 sequence: CATRPNRGETQYF. The CDR3 region has the DNA TGTGCCACCAGACCTAACAGGGGTGAGACCCAGTACTTC.